This T cell receptor (beta chain) was profiled in a study of beta chain features in type 1 diabetes (dated by TCRdb to the late 2010s). At the level of the whole study: Mean age, gender distribution, total cell number and subset yield were not different between patients and healthy donors. The study compared the TCRB repertoires of sorted circulating CD4+ T cell subsets in recently diagnosed type 1 diabetes patients with those in matched healthy donors. Across all samples, fewer than 130 million sorted cells were examined, and cell number per subset correlated strongly with RNA yield. Naive and central memory subsets were obtained from all 30 or so donors, but regulatory and stem cell-like memory subsets were isolated from only 8 patients and roughly eight healthy donors.

The entire isolated RNA was reverse transcribed using the High Capacity cDNA Reverse Transcription Kit, and thus expressed TCRB transcripts were sequenced. Naive, central memory and regulatory T cell samples underwent deep immunoSEQ sequencing, averaging approximately 3.3 million total reads per sample. Sorted cells were lysed in RLT buffer and RNA was extracted with DNase-treated RNeasy Micro or Mini kits, depending on cell number. Each cell subset was processed separately to prevent cross-contamination, with patient and healthy donor samples processed together. Using the immunoSEQ multiplex PCR, TCRB sequences were amplified from cDNA into 87-bp fragments spanning the CDR3 region. Sequencing of the amplicons was done on the Illumina HiSeq platform. The study's own analysis went as follows. Synthetic template baselines were used to correct PCR bias computationally, reads within Hamming distance 2 were collapsed together, and singletons that could not be merged were discarded. Reads were aligned against IMGT so that V, D and J genes, CDR3 length and insertions or deletions at six rearrangement sites could be assigned. Within each subset, clonotype counts were normalized to sorted cell number, after which true diversity and Gini coefficients were computed with the tcR R package. The overlap coefficient, calculated on TCRB nucleotide sequences, was used to quantify repertoire sharing. TCRdb's version of the immuneACCESS table is confined to in-frame rearrangements and falls short of the full clone set. An unresolved V gene accounts for under half of the shortfall where checked; the remainder is of unknown origin. Clone size and V and J calls were adopted from that table, with D and trimming inferred from the DNA. Present in this sample are 52,000 or so clones, 40% to 65% of which were seen just once. The ten largest make up 2.6% of the sample.

As for this clone: Its binding antigen is unknown. Per-nucleotide qualities are absent, and no much larger clonotype sits a single base away.

Sequences SGHNT (CDR1) and YENEEA (CDR2) are obtained from the germline V gene. Relative to germline, V is 1 base shorter and J is 8 bases shorter, with 17 bases between their ends. Its CDR3 holds 15 amino acids, cysteine through phenylalanine. The DNA shown is the 45-base CDR3, in frame from base 1. Study-level results and caveats: Sequencing cDNA rather than genomic DNA could over-represent highly expressing activated cells, although activation and CD3 levels did not differ between groups. PCR might favor shorter templates, but patient and control samples were amplified and corrected together, so any skew would affect both groups equally. Patients with type 1 diabetes made fewer insertions and deleted more nucleotides at VDJ recombination sites, implying thymic rearrangement abnormalities. Naive, central memory and regulatory TCRB repertoires appeared more similar among patients than among healthy donors. Because small numbers of individuals were included in the HLA sub-analyses, any influence of HLA type on TCRB rearrangement was left unresolved. Type 1 diabetes patients showed a moderate but significant shortening of TCRB CDR3 length in all four CD4+ subsets.

Each donor gave one peripheral blood draw, approximately 110 mL on average, collected into heparinised tubes. A BD FACSAria II and a panel including CD45RO, CCR7, CD25, CD127, CD95 and CD27 were used to sort naive, central memory, regulatory and stem cell-like memory CD4+ T cells. A purity above 98% was achieved for all sorted populations. PBMCs were isolated immediately by Lymphoprep density gradient centrifugation and stained directly without culture. So that batch effects would be minimized, each experiment stained and sorted samples in pairs, pairing one healthy donor with one patient. The specimen sequenced was Tregs from blood. The cell subset or site tag for this specimen amounts to: regulatory CD4+ T cells. The rearranged chain carries TRBV11-3 and TRBJ1-2; matching of 5 bases hints at TRBD1 as the D gene. The TCR was taken from a woman aged 35 to 49 with type 1 diabetes. The DNA sequence is given as TGTGCCAGCAGCTTAGCGGTGGGGCGCATCAGAGGCTACACCTTC. It specifies CASSLAVGRIRGYTF.